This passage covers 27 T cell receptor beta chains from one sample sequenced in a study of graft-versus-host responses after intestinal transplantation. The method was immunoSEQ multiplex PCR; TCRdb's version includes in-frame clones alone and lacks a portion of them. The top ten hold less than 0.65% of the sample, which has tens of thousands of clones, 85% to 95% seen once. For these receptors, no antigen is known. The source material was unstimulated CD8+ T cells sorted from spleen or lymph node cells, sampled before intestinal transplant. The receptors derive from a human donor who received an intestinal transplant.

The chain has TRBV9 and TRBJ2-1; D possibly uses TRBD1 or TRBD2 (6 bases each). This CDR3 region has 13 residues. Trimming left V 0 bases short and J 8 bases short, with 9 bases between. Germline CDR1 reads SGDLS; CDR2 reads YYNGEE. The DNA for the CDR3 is TGTGCCAGCAGCGTAGGGAGGGGGGATGAGCAGTTCTTC. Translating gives CASSVGRGDEQFF.

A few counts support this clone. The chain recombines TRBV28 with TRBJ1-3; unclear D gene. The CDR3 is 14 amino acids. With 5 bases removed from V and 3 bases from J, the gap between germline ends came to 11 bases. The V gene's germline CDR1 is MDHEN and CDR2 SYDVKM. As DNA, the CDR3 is TGTGCCAGCAGTCCCCGGACGGATGGAAACACCATATATTTT. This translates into CASSPRTDGNTIYF.

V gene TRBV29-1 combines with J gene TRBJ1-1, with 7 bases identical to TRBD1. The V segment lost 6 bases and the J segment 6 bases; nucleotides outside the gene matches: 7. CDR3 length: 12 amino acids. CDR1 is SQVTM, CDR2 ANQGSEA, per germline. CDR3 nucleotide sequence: TGCAGCGTCCAAATCGGGACAGCTGAAGCTTTCTTT. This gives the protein CSVQIGTAEAFF.

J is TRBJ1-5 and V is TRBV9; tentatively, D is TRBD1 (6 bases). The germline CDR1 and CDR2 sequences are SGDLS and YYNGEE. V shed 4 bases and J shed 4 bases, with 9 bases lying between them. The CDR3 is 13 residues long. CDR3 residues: CASSRGDNQPQHF. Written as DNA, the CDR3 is TGTGCCAGCAGCAGGGGGGATAATCAGCCCCAGCATTTT.

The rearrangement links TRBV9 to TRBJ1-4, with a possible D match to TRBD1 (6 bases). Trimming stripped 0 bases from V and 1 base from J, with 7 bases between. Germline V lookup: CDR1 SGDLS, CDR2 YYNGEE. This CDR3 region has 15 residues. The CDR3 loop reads CASSVGGGTNEKLFF. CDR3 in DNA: TGTGCCAGCAGCGTAGGAGGGGGAACTAATGAAAAACTGTTTTTT.

DNA of the CDR3: TGCGCCAGCAGCGACAAGGATAGCTATGGCTACACCTTC. This sequence encodes CASSDKDSYGYTF. The chain employs TRBV5-1 and TRBJ1-2, with D unclear. With 4 bases removed from V and 4 bases from J, the gap between germline ends came to 11 bases. The CDR3 totals 13 residues. Germline V gene lookup returns CDR1 SGHRS and CDR2 YFSETQ.

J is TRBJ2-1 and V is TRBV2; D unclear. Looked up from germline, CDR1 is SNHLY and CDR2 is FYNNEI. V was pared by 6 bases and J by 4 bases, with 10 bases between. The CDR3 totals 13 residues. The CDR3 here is CASSDKTYNEQFF. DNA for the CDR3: TGTGCCAGCAGCGACAAGACGTACAATGAGCAGTTCTTC.

The DNA for the CDR3 is TGTGCCAGCAGCTCGGAGGGGTCGGGTGAGCAGTTCTTC. It yields the protein CASSSEGSGEQFF. This sequence joins TRBV7-7 and TRBJ2-1, with D possibly matching TRBD2 (6 bases). V lost 4 bases and J lost 9, with 13 bases in between. CDR1 and CDR2 from the germline V gene are SSHAT and FNYEAQ (reference sequence). The CDR3 consists of 13 residues.

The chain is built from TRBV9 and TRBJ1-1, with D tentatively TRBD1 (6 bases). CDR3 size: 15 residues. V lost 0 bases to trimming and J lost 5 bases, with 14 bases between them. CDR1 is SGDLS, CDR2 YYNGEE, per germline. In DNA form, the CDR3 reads TGTGCCAGCAGCGTAGAGGGACAATCTTTGACTGAAGCTTTCTTT. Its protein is CASSVEGQSLTEAFF.

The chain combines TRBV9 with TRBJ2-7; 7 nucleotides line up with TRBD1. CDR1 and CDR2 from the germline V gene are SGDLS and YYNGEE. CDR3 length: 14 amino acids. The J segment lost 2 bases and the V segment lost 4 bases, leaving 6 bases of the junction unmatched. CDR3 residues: CASSLGGGPYEQYF. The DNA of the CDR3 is TGTGCCAGCAGCCTAGGGGGCGGACCCTACGAGCAGTACTTC. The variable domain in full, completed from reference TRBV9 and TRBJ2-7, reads DSGVTQTPKHLITATGQRVTLRCSPRSGDLSVYWYQQSLDQGLQFLIQYYNGEERAKGNILERFSAQQFPDLHSELNLSSLELGDSALYFCASSLGGGPYEQYFGPGTRLTVT.

This chain's CDR3 is CASSLVPTGHLNTEAFF. CDR3 DNA: TGTGCCAGCAGCTTAGTGCCAACGGGACACTTGAACACTGAAGCTTTCTTT. This chain links TRBV11-2 with TRBJ1-1, with D possibly matching TRBD1 (6 bases). The V end was cut by 1 base, the J end by 0 bases, with 15 bases between. CDR1 is SGHAT and CDR2 is FQNNGV in the germline V gene. This CDR3 is 17 amino acids long. The whole variable domain, filled in from reference TRBV11-2 and TRBJ1-1, reads EAGVAQSPRYKIIEKRQSVAFWCNPISGHATLYWYQQILGQGPKLLIQFQNNGVVDDSQLPKDRFSAERLKGVDSTLKIQPAKLEDSAVYLCASSLVPTGHLNTEAFFGQGTRLTVV.

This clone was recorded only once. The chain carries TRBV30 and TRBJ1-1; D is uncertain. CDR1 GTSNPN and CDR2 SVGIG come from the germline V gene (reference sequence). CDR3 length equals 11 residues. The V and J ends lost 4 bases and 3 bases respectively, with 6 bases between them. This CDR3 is CAWIEYTEAFF. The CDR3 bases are TGTGCCTGGATCGAGTACACTGAAGCTTTCTTT.

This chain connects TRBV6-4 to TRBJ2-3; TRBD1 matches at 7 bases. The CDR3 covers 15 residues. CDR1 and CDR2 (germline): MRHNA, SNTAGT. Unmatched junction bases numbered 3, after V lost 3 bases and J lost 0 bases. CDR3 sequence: CASSEGTASTDTQYF. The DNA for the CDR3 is TGTGCCAGCAGTGAGGGGACAGCTAGCACAGATACGCAGTATTTT.

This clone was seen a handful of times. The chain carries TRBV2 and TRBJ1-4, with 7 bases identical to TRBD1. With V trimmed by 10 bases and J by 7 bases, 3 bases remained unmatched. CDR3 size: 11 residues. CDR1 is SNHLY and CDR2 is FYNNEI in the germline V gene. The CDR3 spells CAIRQGEKLFF. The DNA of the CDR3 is TGTGCCATACGACAGGGTGAAAAACTGTTTTTT.

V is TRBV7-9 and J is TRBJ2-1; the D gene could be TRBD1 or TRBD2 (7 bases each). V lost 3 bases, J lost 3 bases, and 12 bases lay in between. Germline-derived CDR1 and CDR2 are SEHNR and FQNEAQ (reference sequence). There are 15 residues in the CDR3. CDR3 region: CASSFDREGYNEQFF. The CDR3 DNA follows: TGTGCCAGCAGCTTCGACAGGGAGGGCTACAATGAGCAGTTCTTC. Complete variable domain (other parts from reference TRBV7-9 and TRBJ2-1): DTGVSQNPRHKITKRGQNVTFRCDPISEHNRLYWYRQTLGQGPEFLTYFQNEAQLEKSRLLSDRFSAERPKGSFSTLEIQRTEQGDSAMYLCASSFDREGYNEQFFGPGTRLTVL.

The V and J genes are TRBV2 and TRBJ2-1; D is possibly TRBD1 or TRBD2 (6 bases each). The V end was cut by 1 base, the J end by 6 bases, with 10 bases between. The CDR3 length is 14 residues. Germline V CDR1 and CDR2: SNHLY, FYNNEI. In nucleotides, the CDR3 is TGTGCCAGCAGTGAAGGGCGGGACACCAATGAGCAGTTCTTC. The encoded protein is CASSEGRDTNEQFF.

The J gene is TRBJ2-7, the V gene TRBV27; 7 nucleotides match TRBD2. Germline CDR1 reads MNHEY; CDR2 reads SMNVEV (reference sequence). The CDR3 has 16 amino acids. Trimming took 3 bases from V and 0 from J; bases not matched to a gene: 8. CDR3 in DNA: TGTGCCAGCAGTTTCGGCAGCGGGACCCCCTCCTACGAGCAGTACTTC. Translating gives CASSFGSGTPSYEQYF.

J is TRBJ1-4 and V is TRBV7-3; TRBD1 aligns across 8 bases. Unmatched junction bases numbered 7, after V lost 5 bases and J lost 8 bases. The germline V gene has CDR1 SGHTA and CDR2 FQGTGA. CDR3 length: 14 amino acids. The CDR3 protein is CASSQRTGREKLFF. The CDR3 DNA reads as TGTGCCAGCAGCCAGAGGACAGGGAGGGAAAAACTGTTTTTT.

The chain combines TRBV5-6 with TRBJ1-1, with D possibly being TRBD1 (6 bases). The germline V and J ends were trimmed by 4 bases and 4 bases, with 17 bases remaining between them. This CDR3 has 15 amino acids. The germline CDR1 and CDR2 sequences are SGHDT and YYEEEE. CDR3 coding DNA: TGTGCCAGCAGCCTACAGGGTTACCTCGTCACTGAAGCTTTCTTT. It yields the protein CASSLQGYLVTEAFF.

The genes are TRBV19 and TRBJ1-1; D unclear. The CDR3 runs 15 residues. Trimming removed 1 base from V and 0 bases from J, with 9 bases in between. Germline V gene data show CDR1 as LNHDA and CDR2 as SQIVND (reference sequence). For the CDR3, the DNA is TGTGCCAGTAGTATAGGTCAGGCCATGAACACTGAAGCTTTCTTT. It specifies CASSIGQAMNTEAFF.

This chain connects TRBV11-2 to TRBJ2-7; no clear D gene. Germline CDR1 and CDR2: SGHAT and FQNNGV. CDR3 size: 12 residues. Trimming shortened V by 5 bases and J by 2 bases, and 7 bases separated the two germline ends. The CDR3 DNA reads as TGTGCCAGCAGCGAAGGAGCCTACGAGCAGTACTTC. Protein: CASSEGAYEQYF.

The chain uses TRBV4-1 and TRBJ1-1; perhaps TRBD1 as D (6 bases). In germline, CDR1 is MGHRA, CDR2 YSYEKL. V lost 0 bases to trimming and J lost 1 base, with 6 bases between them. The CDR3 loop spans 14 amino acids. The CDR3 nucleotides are TGCGCCAGCAGCCAAGAGGACAGGAACACTGAAGCTTTCTTT. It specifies CASSQEDRNTEAFF.

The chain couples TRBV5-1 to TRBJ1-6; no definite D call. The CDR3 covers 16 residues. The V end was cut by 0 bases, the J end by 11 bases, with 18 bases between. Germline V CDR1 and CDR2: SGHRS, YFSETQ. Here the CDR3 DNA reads TGCGCCAGCAGCTTGGCCCAGGAGAAGGGCGAAGCACCCCTCCACTTT. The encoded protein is CASSLAQEKGEAPLHF.

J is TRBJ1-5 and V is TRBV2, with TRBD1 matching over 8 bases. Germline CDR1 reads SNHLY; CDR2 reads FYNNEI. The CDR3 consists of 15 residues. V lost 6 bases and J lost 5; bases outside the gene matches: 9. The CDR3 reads CASSDSPGGHQPQHF. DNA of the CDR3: TGTGCCAGCAGCGATTCCCCAGGGGGCCATCAGCCCCAGCATTTT.

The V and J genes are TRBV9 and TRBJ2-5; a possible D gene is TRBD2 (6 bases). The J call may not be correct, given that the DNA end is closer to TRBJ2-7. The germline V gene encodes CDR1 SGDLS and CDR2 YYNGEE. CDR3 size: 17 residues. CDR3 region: CASSPGTGWGDSYEQYF. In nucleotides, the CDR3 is TGTGCCAGCAGCCCCGGAACTGGTTGGGGGGACTCCTACGAGCAGTACTTC.

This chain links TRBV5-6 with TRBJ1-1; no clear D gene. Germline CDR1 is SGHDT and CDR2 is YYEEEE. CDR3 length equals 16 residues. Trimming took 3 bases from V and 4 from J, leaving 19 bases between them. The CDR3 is CASSSVDFPGSTEAFF. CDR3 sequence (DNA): TGTGCCAGCAGCTCCGTCGATTTTCCGGGGAGCACTGAAGCTTTCTTT.

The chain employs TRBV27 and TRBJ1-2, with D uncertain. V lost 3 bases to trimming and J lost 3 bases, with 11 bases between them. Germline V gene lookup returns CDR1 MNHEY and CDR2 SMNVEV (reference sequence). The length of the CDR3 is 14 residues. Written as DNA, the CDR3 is TGTGCCAGCAGTTTCGGACCGAGATACTATGGCTACACCTTC. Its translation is CASSFGPRYYGYTF.